The 11 T cell receptor beta chains below all came from one sample that was sequenced in a study of blood T cell repertoires in COVID-19. Data came from immunoSEQ multiplex PCR; TCRdb stores just in-frame clones and leaves some out. The table shows 130,000 to 150,000 clones, with roughly 80% occurring only once. Sequenced sample: peripheral blood. Source of these receptors: a woman between 40 and 55 years old with active or convalescent COVID-19.

The rearrangement links TRBV7-2 to TRBJ2-7; 10 bases map to TRBD1. The CDR3 spans 16 residues. Per germline, CDR1 SGHTA and CDR2 FQGNSA. Unmatched junction bases numbered 11, after V lost 2 bases and J lost 7 bases. The CDR3 region has the DNA TGTGCCAGCAGCTTATTCCGGGACAGGGGTTTCGGGGAGCAGTACTTC. Encoded protein: CASSLFRDRGFGEQYF.

The chain uses TRBV19 and TRBJ1-6, with no clear D. The germline gives CDR1 LNHDA, CDR2 SQIVND (reference sequence). The CDR3 has 14 amino acids. V was cut by 7 bases and J by 0 bases, with 7 bases left in between. Here the CDR3 DNA reads TGTGCCAGTAAGATGAGCTCCTATAATTCACCCCTCCACTTT. Protein product: CASKMSSYNSPLHF.

The chain is built from TRBV19 and TRBJ1-6; 10 bases fit TRBD1. Germline loops: CDR1 LNHDA, CDR2 SQIVND (reference sequence). After removal of 11 bases from V and 4 bases from J, the junction contained 5 bases not matched to a gene. The CDR3 contains 14 residues. In nucleotides, the CDR3 is TGTGCCGGGGGGGGACAGGGGTATAATTCACCCCTCCACTTT. The encoded protein is CAGGGQGYNSPLHF.

This clone has just one count. The chain has TRBV7-2 and TRBJ1-3; D gene uncertain. The CDR3 spans 13 residues. Germline V gene data show CDR1 as SGHTA and CDR2 as FQGNSA. With 4 bases removed from V and 4 bases from J, the gap between germline ends came to 8 bases. In DNA form, the CDR3 reads TGTGCCAGCAGCTACCCGAGCGGAAACACCATATATTTT. Translation: CASSYPSGNTIYF.

The V and J genes are TRBV7-6 and TRBJ1-5, with D hard to call. Between the trimmed V and J ends, which lost 5 bases and 7 bases, there was a span of 12 bases. The CDR3 consists of 13 residues. Looked up from germline, CDR1 is SGHVS and CDR2 is FNYEAQ. The CDR3 bases are TGTGCCAGCAGCCCTGGGCGGGCGCAGCCCCAGCATTTT. Its protein is CASSPGRAQPQHF.

The chain is built from TRBV10-1 and TRBJ1-6; TRBD1 is a possible D gene (6 bases). V was shortened by 3 bases and J by 7 bases, with 10 bases between the two germline ends. CDR1 is WNHNN, CDR2 SYGVQD, per germline (reference sequence). This CDR3 is 14 amino acids long. The CDR3 loop reads CASSDTGPNSPLHF. The CDR3, as DNA: TGCGCCAGCAGTGATACAGGGCCGAATTCACCCCTCCACTTT.

The genes are TRBV11-2 and TRBJ2-7; no clear D. Trimming took 3 bases from V and 2 from J, leaving 5 bases between them. The CDR3 is made up of 12 amino acids. CDR1 and CDR2 from the germline V gene are SGHAT and FQNNGV. DNA for the CDR3: TGTGCCAGCAGCTTGCGAACCTACGAGCAGTACTTC. Translation: CASSLRTYEQYF.

This chain uses TRBV7-9 with TRBJ2-7; TRBD1 aligns across 7 bases. CDR1 is SEHNR, CDR2 FQNEAQ, per germline (reference sequence). J gave up 4 bases and V 3 bases, and 21 bases lay outside the gene matches. This CDR3 is 19 amino acids long. This CDR3 reads CASSFRQGPSTVVGYEQYF. In DNA, the CDR3 is TGTGCCAGCAGCTTCAGACAGGGACCATCAACGGTAGTCGGTTACGAGCAGTACTTC.

The chain uses TRBV28 and TRBJ1-2; D possibly corresponds to TRBD1 (5 bases). Germline V lookup: CDR1 MDHEN, CDR2 SYDVKM. This CDR3 has 14 residues. V lost 1 base and J 6 bases, leaving 12 bases between the germline ends. The DNA for the CDR3 is TGTGCCAGCAGTTTATCGCCAGGGAAGAATGGCTACACCTTC. It specifies CASSLSPGKNGYTF.

The chain uses TRBV19 and TRBJ1-5; D not resolved. Germline assignment: CDR1 LNHDA and CDR2 SQIVND (reference sequence). V lost 1 base and J 6 bases, leaving 4 bases between the germline ends. The CDR3 length is 12 residues. CDR3 nucleotides: TGTGCCAGTAGTATAGTGGCTCAGCCCCAGCATTTT. Protein: CASSIVAQPQHF.

The chain has TRBV5-4 and TRBJ1-6, with D tentatively TRBD1 (6 bases). Per the germline V gene, CDR1 is SGHNT and CDR2 is YYREEE (reference sequence). The CDR3 runs to 14 residues. The V and J ends lost 1 base and 7 bases respectively, with 9 bases between them. The CDR3 nucleotides read TGTGCCAGCAGCTTGCCAGGGGACAATTCACCCCTCCACTTT. Protein product: CASSLPGDNSPLHF.